The 30 T cell receptor beta chains listed next were all sequenced from one sample in a study of blood T cell repertoires in COVID-19. Profiling relied on immunoSEQ multiplex PCR, and the TCRdb table lists in-frame clones only, not all of them. The sample records hundreds of thousands of clones, approximately 90% being singletons. The material sequenced was PBMCs or T cells enriched from blood (not recorded which). The receptors were sampled from a man aged 25-45 years who had recovered from COVID-19.

Regarding this clone: Other DNA sequences in this sample translate to the same CDR3. This CDR3 reads CASSTGNTGELFF. DNA of the CDR3: TGCGCCAGCAGCACGGGAAACACCGGGGAGCTGTTTTTT. The chain recombines TRBV5-1 with TRBJ2-2, with a possible D match to TRBD2 (5 bases). Trimming shortened V by 4 bases and J by 2 bases, and 6 bases separated the two germline ends. CDR3 size: 13 residues. Looked up from germline, CDR1 is SGHRS and CDR2 is YFSETQ.

Here the CDR3 DNA reads TGTGCCAGTAGTAGGCTCGGGACAGGGCCTTACAATGAGCAGTTCTTC. Residues: CASSRLGTGPYNEQFF. The rearrangement joins TRBV19 to TRBJ2-1; 9 positions agree with TRBD1. CDR3 length: 16 residues. The V and J ends lost 4 bases and 4 bases, in that order; junction bases with no gene match: 8. Germline V gene lookup returns CDR1 LNHDA and CDR2 SQIVND (reference sequence).

The chain links TRBV20-1 to TRBJ1-2, with D possibly TRBD1 on 5 matching bases. The germline V gene encodes CDR1 DFQATT and CDR2 SNEGSKA (reference sequence). The CDR3 has 11 residues. Trimming removed 0 bases from V and 8 bases from J, with 7 bases in between. The CDR3 DNA is TGCAGTGCTAGAGACAGGGTCGGCTACACCTTC. This codes for CSARDRVGYTF.

This chain links TRBV6-5 with TRBJ1-1; weak D call: TRBD1 (6 bases). Germline assignment: CDR1 MNHEY and CDR2 SVGAGI. The CDR3 is made up of 15 amino acids. Trimming took off 8 bases at V and 2 bases at J, with 18 bases between the two ends. The CDR3 DNA is TGTGCCAGCGGCATACGGGACACACTAAACACTGAAGCTTTCTTT. The encoded protein is CASGIRDTLNTEAFF.

The rearrangement joins TRBV4-1 to TRBJ1-1; D is ambiguous. This CDR3 has 16 amino acids. The V gene's germline CDR1 is MGHRA and CDR2 YSYEKL. V shed 2 bases and J shed 4 bases, with 17 bases lying between them. The CDR3 region is CASSQPETGLGTEAFF. The CDR3 region has the DNA TGCGCCAGCAGCCAACCCGAGACGGGATTAGGCACTGAAGCTTTCTTT.

The chain employs TRBV29-1 and TRBJ1-1, with D possibly matching TRBD1 (6 bases). This CDR3 is 11 amino acids long. Trimming took off 7 bases at V and 0 bases at J, with 6 bases between the two ends. CDR1 is SQVTM, CDR2 ANQGSEA, per germline. DNA of the CDR3: TGCAGCGGGACAGTGAACACTGAAGCTTTCTTT. The encoded protein is CSGTVNTEAFF. The variable domain in full, completed from reference TRBV29-1 and TRBJ1-1, reads SAVISQKPSRDICQRGTSLTIQCQVDSQVTMMFWYRQQPGQSLTLIATANQGSEATYESGFVIDKFPISRPNLTFSTLTVSNMSPEDSSIYLCSGTVNTEAFFGQGTRLTVV.

J is TRBJ2-1 and V is TRBV19; D not certain. Trimming removed 3 bases at V and 9 bases at J, with 9 bases between. The CDR3 length is 12 residues. CDR1 LNHDA and CDR2 SQIVND come from the germline V gene (reference sequence). The CDR3, as DNA: TGTGCCAGTAGTATTCCTCTCAGTGAGCAGTTCTTC. This gives the protein CASSIPLSEQFF. Complete variable domain (other parts from reference TRBV19 and TRBJ2-1): DGGITQSPKYLFRKEGQNVTLSCEQNLNHDAMYWYRQDPGQGLRLIYYSQIVNDFQKGDIAEGYSVSREKKESFPLTVTSAQKNPTAFYLCASSIPLSEQFFGPGTRLTVL.

The chain has TRBV10-1 and TRBJ1-1; 7 bases are a match to TRBD1. The CDR3 has 14 residues. Trimming took 6 bases from V and 4 from J; bases not matched to a gene: 8. Germline V lookup: CDR1 WNHNN, CDR2 SYGVQD (reference sequence). The CDR3 coding sequence is TGCGCCAGCAGCCGAACCCAGGGGGGCACTGAAGCTTTCTTT. Translating it yields CASSRTQGGTEAFF.

The V gene is TRBV2, the J gene TRBJ1-5; maybe TRBD1 (5 bases). CDR1 and CDR2 from the germline V gene are SNHLY and FYNNEI. Trimming left V 6 bases short and J 0 bases short, with 12 bases between. The CDR3 totals 15 residues. The CDR3 nucleotides read TGTGCCAGCAGAAGCGGGACCTTTAGCAATCAGCCCCAGCATTTT. This sequence encodes CASRSGTFSNQPQHF.

The rearrangement links TRBV7-9 to TRBJ2-1; D is uncertain. V lost 2 bases and J 0 bases, leaving 5 bases between the germline ends. The germline gives CDR1 SEHNR, CDR2 FQNEAQ (reference sequence). This CDR3 has 14 residues. The DNA for the CDR3 is TGTGCCAGCAGCTTAAGTAGCTCCTACAATGAGCAGTTCTTC. Amino acid sequence: CASSLSSSYNEQFF.

CDR3 in amino acids: CASSIGRDRTHLDGYTF. The CDR3 nucleotides read TGTGCCAGTAGTATTGGCCGGGACAGGACTCACTTGGATGGCTACACCTTC. The chain is built from TRBV19 and TRBJ1-2; 8 bases are shared with TRBD1. Germline CDR1 is LNHDA and CDR2 is SQIVND (reference sequence). This CDR3 is built from 17 residues. The V segment lost 3 bases and the J segment 6 bases; nucleotides outside the gene matches: 15.

The rearrangement uses TRBV15 and TRBJ2-7, with TRBD2 as a possible D gene (6 bases). The CDR3 covers 16 residues. Trimming took 1 base from V and 4 from J, leaving 17 bases between them. Germline assignment: CDR1 LNHNV and CDR2 YYDKDF (reference sequence). CDR3 region: CATSRGGGLPIYEQYF. In DNA, the CDR3 is TGTGCCACCAGCAGAGGGGGAGGACTTCCTATATACGAGCAGTACTTC.

Regarding this clone: The CDR3 does not end in the conserved phenylalanine or tryptophan, so this is likely a read error. The DNA is omitted, as the CDR3 cannot be located on it reliably, and the CDR3 follows TCRdb's listing. The chain employs TRBV6-1 and TRBJ2-7; no check of the table's D call, TRBD2, against the DNA was made. Inclusive of both ends, the CDR3 amounts to 10 amino acids. CDR1 MNHNS and CDR2 SASEGT come from the germline V gene. CDR3: CASSDRGRAL.

The table lists this clone with a count of one. The genes are TRBV13 and TRBJ1-5; 11 bases align to TRBD1. The V gene's germline CDR1 is PRHDT and CDR2 FYEKMQ (reference sequence). CDR3 size: 14 residues. With 3 bases clipped from V and 5 bases from J, the junction kept 0 bases outside the gene matches. CDR3 nucleotides: TGTGCCAGCAGCTTGGGACAGGGGGATCAGCCCCAGCATTTT. Translation gives CASSLGQGDQPQHF.

The gene calls are TRBV3-1 (or the pseudogene TRBV3-2) and TRBJ2-2; TRBD2 matches at 15 bases. The CDR3 is 18 amino acids. V lost 1 base to trimming and J lost 4 bases; unmatched junction nucleotides: 4. The V gene's germline CDR1 is LGHDT and CDR2 YNNKEL (reference sequence). Written as DNA, the CDR3 is TGTGCCAGCAGCCAAGCAGGACTAGCGGGAGGGAGCACCGGGGAGCTGTTTTTT. This codes for CASSQAGLAGGSTGELFF.

The chain has TRBV19 and TRBJ2-2, with 9 positions matching TRBD1. The V gene's germline CDR1 is LNHDA and CDR2 SQIVND (reference sequence). Trimming cost V 1 base and J 6 bases; bases outside gene matches: 12. The CDR3 is made up of 18 amino acids. CDR3 nucleotides: TGTGCCAGTAGTATAGCGTTTAGAGGGACAGGGCATCCCGGGGAGCTGTTTTTT. Translating gives CASSIAFRGTGHPGELFF. Supplemented by reference TRBV19 and TRBJ2-2, the full variable domain reads DGGITQSPKYLFRKEGQNVTLSCEQNLNHDAMYWYRQDPGQGLRLIYYSQIVNDFQKGDIAEGYSVSREKKESFPLTVTSAQKNPTAFYLCASSIAFRGTGHPGELFFGEGSRLTVL.

The genes are TRBV13 and TRBJ2-1, with TRBD2 matching 7 bases. Germline loops: CDR1 PRHDT, CDR2 FYEKMQ (reference sequence). V shed 5 bases and J 9 bases; nucleotides not matched to a gene: 7. The CDR3 is made up of 13 amino acids. The CDR3 DNA follows: TGTGCCAGCAGCCCACCGACTAGCACTGAGCAGTTCTTC. This sequence encodes CASSPPTSTEQFF.

The V and J genes are TRBV3-1 (or the pseudogene TRBV3-2) and TRBJ1-5; D might be TRBD1 (5 bases). The germline V gene has CDR1 LGHDT and CDR2 YNNKEL (reference sequence). With 2 bases removed from V and 9 bases from J, the gap between germline ends came to 17 bases. The CDR3 spans 15 residues. The CDR3 reads CASSQNGALLGPQHF. In DNA form, the CDR3 reads TGTGCCAGCAGCCAAAATGGGGCCCTGCTAGGGCCCCAGCATTTT.

The chain recombines TRBV6-1 with TRBJ1-4, with 9 bases identical to TRBD1. With 4 bases clipped from V and 4 bases from J, the junction kept 4 bases outside the gene matches. CDR1 and CDR2 from the germline V gene are MNHNS and SASEGT. The length of the CDR3 is 15 residues. CDR3 DNA: TGTGCCAGCAGTGCAGCGACAGGGGGTAATGAAAAACTGTTTTTT. This encodes CASSAATGGNEKLFF.

The genes are TRBV24-1 and TRBJ2-3, with a possible D match to TRBD1 (6 bases). This CDR3 has 15 amino acids. The germline gives CDR1 KGHDR, CDR2 SFDVKD. V was clipped by 1 base and J by 2 bases, with 9 bases between them. CDR3 sequence (DNA): TGTGCCACCAGTGATTTACAGGGAACCACAGATACGCAGTATTTT. Its protein is CATSDLQGTTDTQYF.

CDR3 bases: TGTGCCAGCAGTTACTACCAGCGGGAGGGCTTATTCTTC. Amino acids: CASSYYQREGLFF. V gene TRBV27 combines with J gene TRBJ2-1; 10 nucleotides align to TRBD2. The junction had 10 bases not matched to a gene; V was cut back by 4 bases and J by 16 bases. The CDR3 consists of 13 residues. Germline CDR1 is MNHEY and CDR2 is SMNVEV (reference sequence).

V gene TRBV18 combines with J gene TRBJ2-6, with 8 bases matching TRBD1. The CDR3 has 17 residues. Germline lookup yields CDR1 KGHSH and CDR2 LQKENI. With 3 bases clipped from V and 2 bases from J, the junction kept 6 bases outside the gene matches. CDR3 sequence reads: CASSPQGASPGANVLTF. CDR3 DNA: TGTGCCAGCTCACCCCAGGGGGCCTCCCCTGGGGCCAACGTCCTGACTTTC. The variable domain in full, with the rest retrieved from reference TRBV18 and TRBJ2-6, is NAGVMQNPRHLVRRRGQEARLRCSPMKGHSHVYWYRQLPEEGLKFMVYLQKENIIDESGMPKERFSAEFPKEGPSILRIQQVVRGDSAAYFCASSPQGASPGANVLTFGAGSRLTVL.

The CDR3 DNA reads as TGTGCCAGCAGCTCCGCCTCGGACTTAGCGACCTACGAGCAGTACTTC. Translated, it gives CASSSASDLATYEQYF. The chain combines TRBV7-2 with TRBJ2-7, with D perhaps TRBD2 (5 bases). Germline CDR1 and CDR2: SGHTA and FQGNSA. V lost 4 bases and J 2 bases, leaving 18 bases between the germline ends. This CDR3 contains 16 residues.

This sequence joins TRBV27 and TRBJ2-6; D remains ambiguous. Germline lookup yields CDR1 MNHEY and CDR2 SMNVEV (reference sequence). Between the trimmed V and J ends, which lost 2 bases and 3 bases, there was a span of 2 bases. The CDR3 is made up of 13 amino acids. The CDR3 bases are TGTGCCAGCAGTTTACGTGGGGCCAACGTCCTGACTTTC. Protein sequence: CASSLRGANVLTF.

The rearrangement links TRBV14 to TRBJ1-2, with 7 bases aligning to TRBD1. CDR1 SGHDN and CDR2 FVKESK come from the germline V gene. The CDR3 consists of 14 residues. Trimming took 1 base from V and 7 from J; bases not matched to a gene: 6. CDR3 in amino acids: CASSQARQGRGYTF. DNA of the CDR3: TGTGCCAGCAGCCAAGCCCGACAGGGCCGTGGCTACACCTTC.

This clone turned up a few times. CDR3 nucleotides: TGTGCCAGCGGTGAAACGCGGGAGCAGTACTTC. Its protein is CASGETREQYF. V gene TRBV7-9 combines with J gene TRBJ2-7, with D unresolved. The CDR3 extends over 11 amino acids. The germline CDR1 and CDR2 sequences are SEHNR and FQNEAQ (reference sequence). V lost 8 bases, J lost 7 bases, and 12 bases lay in between.

The chain couples TRBV7-2 to TRBJ1-4; D gene uncertain. The CDR3 covers 15 residues. With 5 bases removed from V and 4 bases from J, the gap between germline ends came to 14 bases. In germline, CDR1 is SGHTA, CDR2 FQGNSA. CDR3 DNA sequence: TGTGCCAGCAGCCACTCCGGGAGCAATAATGAAAAACTGTTTTTT. Translated: CASSHSGSNNEKLFF.

The rearrangement links TRBV12-3 or TRBV12-4 to TRBJ2-2; D is undetermined. This CDR3 contains 13 residues. Trimming shortened V by 8 bases and J by 3 bases, and 10 bases separated the two germline ends. CDR3 sequence (DNA): TGTGCCAGCGGGCGCCTGGACACCGGGGAGCTGTTTTTT. Translated, it gives CASGRLDTGELFF.

The chain employs TRBV6-5 and TRBJ1-2; TRBD1 agrees at 7 bases. V was clipped by 6 bases and J by 4 bases; unmatched bases: 5. CDR3 size: 13 residues. The V gene's germline CDR1 is MNHEY and CDR2 SVGAGI. The CDR3 coding sequence is TGTGCCAGCAGCCCGGGACAGCTCTATGGCTACACCTTC. This sequence encodes CASSPGQLYGYTF.

This chain joins TRBV10-2 and TRBJ2-5, with 13 bases lining up with TRBD2. After removal of 1 base from V and 3 bases from J, the junction contained 11 bases not matched to a gene. The CDR3 totals 19 residues. Germline values: CDR1 WSHSY, CDR2 SAAADI. CDR3 protein: CASSEWARTSGSAEETQYF. For the CDR3, the DNA is TGCGCCAGCAGTGAGTGGGCAAGGACTAGCGGGAGTGCTGAAGAGACCCAGTACTTC.